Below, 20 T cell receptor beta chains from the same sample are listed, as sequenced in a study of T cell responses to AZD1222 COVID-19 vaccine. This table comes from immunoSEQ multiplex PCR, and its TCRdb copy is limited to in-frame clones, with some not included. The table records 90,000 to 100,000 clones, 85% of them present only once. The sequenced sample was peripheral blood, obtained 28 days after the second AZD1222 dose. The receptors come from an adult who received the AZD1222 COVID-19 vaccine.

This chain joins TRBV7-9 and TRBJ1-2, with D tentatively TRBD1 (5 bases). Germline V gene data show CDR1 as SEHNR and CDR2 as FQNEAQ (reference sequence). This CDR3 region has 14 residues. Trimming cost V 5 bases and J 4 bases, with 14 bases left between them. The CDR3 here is CASSPQGHVYGYTF. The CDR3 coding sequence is TGTGCCAGCAGCCCGCAAGGACACGTCTATGGCTACACCTTC.

DNA of the CDR3: TGCGCCAGCAGCCCGCGGGGGGGCCACGCCGGGGAGCTGTTTTTT. Protein: CASSPRGGHAGELFF. This chain uses TRBV5-1 with TRBJ2-2; 9 bases fit TRBD2. The CDR3 totals 15 residues. Germline assignment: CDR1 SGHRS and CDR2 YFSETQ. Trimming removed 4 bases from V and 6 bases from J; junction bases left unmatched: 7.

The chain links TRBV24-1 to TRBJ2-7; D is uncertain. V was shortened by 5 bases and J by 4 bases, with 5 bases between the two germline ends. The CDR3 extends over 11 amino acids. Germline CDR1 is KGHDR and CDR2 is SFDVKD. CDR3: CATSGPYEQYF. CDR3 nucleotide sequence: TGTGCCACCAGTGGACCGTACGAGCAGTACTTC.

The CDR3 DNA is TGTGCCAGCAGCCCGGGGGCAGATACGCAGTATTTT. Translating it yields CASSPGADTQYF. The chain joins TRBV28 to TRBJ2-3; D may be TRBD2 (6 bases). The CDR3 consists of 12 residues. Germline V lookup: CDR1 MDHEN, CDR2 SYDVKM. V lost 6 bases, J lost 4 bases, and 8 bases lay in between. The whole variable domain, remainder taken from reference TRBV28 and TRBJ2-3, is DVKVTQSSRYLVKRTGEKVFLECVQDMDHENMFWYRQDPGLGLRLIYFSYDVKMKEKGDIPEGYSVSREKKERFSLILESASTNQTSMYLCASSPGADTQYFGPGTRLTVL.

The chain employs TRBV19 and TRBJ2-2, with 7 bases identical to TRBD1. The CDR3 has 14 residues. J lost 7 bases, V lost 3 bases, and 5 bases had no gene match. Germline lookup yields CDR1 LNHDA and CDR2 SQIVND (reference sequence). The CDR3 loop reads CASSINRGGGELFF. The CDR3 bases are TGTGCCAGTAGTATCAACAGGGGCGGCGGGGAGCTGTTTTTT. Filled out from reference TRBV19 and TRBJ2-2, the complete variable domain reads DGGITQSPKYLFRKEGQNVTLSCEQNLNHDAMYWYRQDPGQGLRLIYYSQIVNDFQKGDIAEGYSVSREKKESFPLTVTSAQKNPTAFYLCASSINRGGGELFFGEGSRLTVL.

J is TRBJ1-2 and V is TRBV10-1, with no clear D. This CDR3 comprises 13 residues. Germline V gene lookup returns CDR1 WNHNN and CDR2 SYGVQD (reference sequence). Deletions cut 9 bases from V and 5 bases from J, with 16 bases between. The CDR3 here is CASAPGGPYGYTF. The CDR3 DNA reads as TGCGCCAGTGCCCCCGGAGGGCCTTATGGCTACACCTTC.

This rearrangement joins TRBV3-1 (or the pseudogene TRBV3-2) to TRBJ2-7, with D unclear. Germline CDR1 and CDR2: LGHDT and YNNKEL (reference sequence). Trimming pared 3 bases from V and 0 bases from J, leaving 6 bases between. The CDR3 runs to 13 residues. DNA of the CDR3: TGTGCCAGCAGCCACCCGAGCTCCTACGAGCAGTACTTC. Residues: CASSHPSSYEQYF.

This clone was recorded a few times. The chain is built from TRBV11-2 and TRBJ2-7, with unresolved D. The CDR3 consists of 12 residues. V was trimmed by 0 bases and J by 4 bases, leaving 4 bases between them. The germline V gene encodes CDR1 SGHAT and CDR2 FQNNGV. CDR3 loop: CASSLDWYEQYF. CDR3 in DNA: TGTGCCAGCAGCTTAGATTGGTACGAGCAGTACTTC.

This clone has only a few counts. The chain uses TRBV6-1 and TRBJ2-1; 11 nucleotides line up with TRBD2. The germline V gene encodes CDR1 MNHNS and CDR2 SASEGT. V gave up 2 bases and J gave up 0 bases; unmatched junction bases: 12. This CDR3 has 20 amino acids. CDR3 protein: CASSESLWLAGGLSYNEQFF. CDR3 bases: TGTGCCAGCAGTGAAAGTTTGTGGCTAGCGGGAGGTCTCTCCTACAATGAGCAGTTCTTC.

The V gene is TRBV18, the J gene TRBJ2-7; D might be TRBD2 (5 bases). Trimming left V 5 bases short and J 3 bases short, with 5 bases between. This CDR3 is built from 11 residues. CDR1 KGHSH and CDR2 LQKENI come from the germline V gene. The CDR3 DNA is TGTGCCAGCTCAACTAGCTACGAGCAGTACTTC. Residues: CASSTSYEQYF.

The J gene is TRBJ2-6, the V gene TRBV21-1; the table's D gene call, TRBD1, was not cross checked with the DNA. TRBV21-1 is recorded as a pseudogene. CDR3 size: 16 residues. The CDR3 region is CARGQGALSGANVLTF. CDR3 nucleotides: TGTGCCAGGGGACAGGGAGCCCTCTCTGGGGCCAACGTCCTGACTTTC.

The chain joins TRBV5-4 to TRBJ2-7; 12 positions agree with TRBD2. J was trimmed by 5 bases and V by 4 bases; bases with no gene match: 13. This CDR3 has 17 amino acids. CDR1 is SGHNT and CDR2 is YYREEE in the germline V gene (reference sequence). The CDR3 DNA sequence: TGTGCCAGCAGCCCGAGACTAGCGGGGGACCATACGGACGAGCAGTACTTC. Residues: CASSPRLAGDHTDEQYF.

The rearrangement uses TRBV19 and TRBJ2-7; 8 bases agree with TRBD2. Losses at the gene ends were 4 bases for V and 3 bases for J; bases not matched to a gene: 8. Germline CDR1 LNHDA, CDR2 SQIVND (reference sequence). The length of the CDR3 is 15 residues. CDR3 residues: CASSTVSGSDYEQYF. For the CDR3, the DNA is TGTGCCAGTAGTACGGTAAGCGGGAGTGACTACGAGCAGTACTTC.

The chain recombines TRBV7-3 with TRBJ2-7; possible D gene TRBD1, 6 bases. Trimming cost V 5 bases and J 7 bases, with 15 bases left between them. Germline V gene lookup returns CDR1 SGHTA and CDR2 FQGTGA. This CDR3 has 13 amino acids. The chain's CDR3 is CASSRGQGWEQYF. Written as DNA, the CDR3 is TGTGCCAGCAGCCGTGGGCAGGGGTGGGAGCAGTACTTC.

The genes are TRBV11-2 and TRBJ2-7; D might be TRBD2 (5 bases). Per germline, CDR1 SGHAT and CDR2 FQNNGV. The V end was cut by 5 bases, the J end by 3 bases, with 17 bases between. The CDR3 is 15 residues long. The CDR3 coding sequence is TGTGCCAGCAGCCCCGCCCGGGGAGTAGACTACGAGCAGTACTTC. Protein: CASSPARGVDYEQYF.

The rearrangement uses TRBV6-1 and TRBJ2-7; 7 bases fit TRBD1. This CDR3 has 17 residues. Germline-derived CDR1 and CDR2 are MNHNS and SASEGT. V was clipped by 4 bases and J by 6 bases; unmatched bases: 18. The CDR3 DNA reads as TGTGCCAGCAGTGGGAAGTCGGGACAGCCGTCGGCAAGCGAGCAGTACTTC. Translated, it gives CASSGKSGQPSASEQYF.

The CDR3, as DNA: TGTGCCAGCAGCCTGAAAAGCGGGAGTAGCGGGGAGCTGTTTTTT. Protein: CASSLKSGSSGELFF. The chain combines TRBV9 with TRBJ2-2, with TRBD2 matching over 8 bases. This CDR3 contains 15 residues. V shed 4 bases, J shed 7 bases, and the junction held 9 bases outside the gene matches. Germline V gene sequence: CDR1 SGDLS, CDR2 YYNGEE.

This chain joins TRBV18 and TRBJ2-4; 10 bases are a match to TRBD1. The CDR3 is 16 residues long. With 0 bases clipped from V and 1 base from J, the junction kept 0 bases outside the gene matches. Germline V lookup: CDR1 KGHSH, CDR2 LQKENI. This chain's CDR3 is CASSPPGQGAKNIQYF. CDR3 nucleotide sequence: TGTGCCAGCTCACCACCGGGACAGGGGGCCAAAAACATTCAGTACTTC.

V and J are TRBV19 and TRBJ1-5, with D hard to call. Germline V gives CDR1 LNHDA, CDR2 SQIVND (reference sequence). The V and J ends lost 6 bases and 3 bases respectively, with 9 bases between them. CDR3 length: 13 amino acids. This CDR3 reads CASSNWDNQPQHF. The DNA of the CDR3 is TGTGCCAGTAGCAATTGGGACAATCAGCCCCAGCATTTT.

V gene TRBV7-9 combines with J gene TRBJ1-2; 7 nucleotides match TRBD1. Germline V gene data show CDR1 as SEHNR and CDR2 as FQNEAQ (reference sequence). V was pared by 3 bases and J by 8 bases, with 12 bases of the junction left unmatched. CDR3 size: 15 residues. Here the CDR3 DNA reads TGTGCCAGCAGCTTCGGACTGGAGGGGGCCTCCGGCTACACCTTC. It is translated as CASSFGLEGASGYTF.